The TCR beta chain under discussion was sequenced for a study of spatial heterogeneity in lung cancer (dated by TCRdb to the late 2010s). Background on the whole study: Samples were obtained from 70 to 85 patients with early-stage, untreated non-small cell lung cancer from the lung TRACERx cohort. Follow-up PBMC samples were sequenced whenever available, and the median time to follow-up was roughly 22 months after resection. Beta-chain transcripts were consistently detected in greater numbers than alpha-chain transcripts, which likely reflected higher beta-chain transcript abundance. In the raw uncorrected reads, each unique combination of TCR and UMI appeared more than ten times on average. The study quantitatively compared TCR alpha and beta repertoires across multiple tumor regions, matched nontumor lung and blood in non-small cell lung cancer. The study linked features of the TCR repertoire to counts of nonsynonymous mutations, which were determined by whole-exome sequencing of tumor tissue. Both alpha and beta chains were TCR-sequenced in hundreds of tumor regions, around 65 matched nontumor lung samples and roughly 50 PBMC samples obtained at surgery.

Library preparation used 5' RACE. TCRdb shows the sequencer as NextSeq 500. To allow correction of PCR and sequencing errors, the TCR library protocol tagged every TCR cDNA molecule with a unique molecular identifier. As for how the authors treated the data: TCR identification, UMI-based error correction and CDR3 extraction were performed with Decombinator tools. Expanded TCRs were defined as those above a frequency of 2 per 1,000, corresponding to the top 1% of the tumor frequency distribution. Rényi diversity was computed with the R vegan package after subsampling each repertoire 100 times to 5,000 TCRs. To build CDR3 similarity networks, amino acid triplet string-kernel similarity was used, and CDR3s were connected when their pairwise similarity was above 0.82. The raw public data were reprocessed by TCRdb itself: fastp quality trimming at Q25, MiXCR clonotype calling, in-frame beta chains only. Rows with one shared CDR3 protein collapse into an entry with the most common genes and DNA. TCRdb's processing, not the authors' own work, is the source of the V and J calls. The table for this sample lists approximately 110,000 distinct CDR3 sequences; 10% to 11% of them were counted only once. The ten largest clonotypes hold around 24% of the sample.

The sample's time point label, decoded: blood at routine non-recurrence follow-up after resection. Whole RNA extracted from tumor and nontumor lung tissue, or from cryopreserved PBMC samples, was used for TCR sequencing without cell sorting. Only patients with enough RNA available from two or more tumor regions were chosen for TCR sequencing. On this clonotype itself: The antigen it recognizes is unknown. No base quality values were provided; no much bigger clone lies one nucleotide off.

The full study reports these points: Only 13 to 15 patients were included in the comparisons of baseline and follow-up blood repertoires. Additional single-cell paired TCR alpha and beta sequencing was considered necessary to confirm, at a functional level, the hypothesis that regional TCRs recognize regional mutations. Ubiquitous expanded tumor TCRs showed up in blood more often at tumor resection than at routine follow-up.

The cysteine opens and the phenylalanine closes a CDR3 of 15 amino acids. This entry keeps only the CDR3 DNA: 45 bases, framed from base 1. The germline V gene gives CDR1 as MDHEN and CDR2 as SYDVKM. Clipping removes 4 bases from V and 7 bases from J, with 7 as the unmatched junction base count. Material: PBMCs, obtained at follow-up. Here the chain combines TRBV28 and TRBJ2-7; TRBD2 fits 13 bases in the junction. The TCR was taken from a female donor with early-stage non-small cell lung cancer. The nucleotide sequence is TGTGCCAGCAGTTATGGACTAGCGGGAGTCTGGGAGCAGTACTTC. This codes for CASSYGLAGVWEQYF.